Reported below is one TCR beta chain. Antigen unknown. The data originate from a study of shared clonotypes between healthy human individuals. General study points: Clonotypes not shared had lower generation probabilities than those common to all four donors.

Profiled with immunoSEQ multiplex PCR; TCRdb holds only in-frame clones, not every one. The data contain under 600,000 clones, about 98% of them seen just once; the ten biggest clones take up 0.3% to 0.35%. Terminally differentiated effector memory CD45RA+ cells were excluded by CCR7 positive selection of CD45RO-negative cells. CDR3 length: 16 amino acids. In germline, CDR1 is MGHRA, CDR2 YSYEKL. After removal of 2 bases from V and 4 bases from J, the junction contained 8 bases not matched to a gene. Sequencing was done on a sample of naive CD8+ T cells sorted from blood. The V gene is TRBV4-1, the J gene TRBJ1-5, with TRBD1 matching 7 bases. This clonotype originated in a man aged 25-40 years in good health. Here the CDR3 reads CASSQYQGQINQPQHF. The CDR3 DNA sequence: TGCGCCAGCAGCCAATATCAGGGACAGATAAATCAGCCCCAGCATTTT.